Reported below is one TCR beta chain. One Seattle source followed patients from active infection through their disease course. This sample was taken from a study of blood T cell repertoires in COVID-19. Study context: In each case, the material was cDNA or gDNA derived from T cells, B-cell-depleted T cells, or PBMCs.

In the authors' methods: Reference gene primer amplification yielded estimated nucleated cell counts. Profiling relied on immunoSEQ multiplex PCR, and the TCRdb table lists in-frame clones only, not all of them. The D gene and trimming were derived from the DNA, and the V and J assignments and clone size from that table. The sample shows 130,000 to 150,000 clones, 80% to 90% of them seen only once. The TCR sequence derives from an older woman with COVID-19, enrolled during active disease. Sequencing input: peripheral blood.

DNA for the CDR3: TGTGCCAGCAGCTTAAGCCGCGGGGGGTACAATGAGCAGTTCTTC. This sequence encodes CASSLSRGGYNEQFF. V usage is TRBV11-3 and J usage is TRBJ2-1; 8 bases map to TRBD2. V shed 2 bases and J 4 bases; nucleotides not matched to a gene: 4. Germline lookup yields CDR1 SGHNT and CDR2 YENEEA. This CDR3 has 15 residues.